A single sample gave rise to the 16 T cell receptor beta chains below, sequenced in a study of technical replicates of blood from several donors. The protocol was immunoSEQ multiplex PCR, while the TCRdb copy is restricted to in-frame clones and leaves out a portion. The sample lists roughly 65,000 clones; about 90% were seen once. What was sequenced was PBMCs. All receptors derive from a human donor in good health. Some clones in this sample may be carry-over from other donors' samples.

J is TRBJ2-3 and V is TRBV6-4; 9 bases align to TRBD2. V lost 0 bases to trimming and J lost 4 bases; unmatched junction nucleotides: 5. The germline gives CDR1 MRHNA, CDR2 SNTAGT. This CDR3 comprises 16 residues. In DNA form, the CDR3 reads TGTGCCAGCAGTGACTCGGCGGGGGGGCTCCCAGATACGCAGTATTTT. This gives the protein CASSDSAGGLPDTQYF.

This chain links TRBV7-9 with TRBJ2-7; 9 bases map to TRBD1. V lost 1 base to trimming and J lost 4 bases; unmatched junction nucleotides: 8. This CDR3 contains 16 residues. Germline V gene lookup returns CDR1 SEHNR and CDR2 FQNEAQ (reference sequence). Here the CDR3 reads CASSLDPGQGLYEQYF. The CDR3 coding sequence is TGTGCCAGCAGCTTAGACCCGGGACAGGGACTGTACGAGCAGTACTTC.

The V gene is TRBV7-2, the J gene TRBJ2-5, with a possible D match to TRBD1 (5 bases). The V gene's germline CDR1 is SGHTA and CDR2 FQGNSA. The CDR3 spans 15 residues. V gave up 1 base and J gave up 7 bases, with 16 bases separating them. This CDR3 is CASSLEVAAGRTQYF. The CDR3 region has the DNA TGTGCCAGCAGCTTAGAGGTCGCGGCAGGGCGGACCCAGTACTTC.

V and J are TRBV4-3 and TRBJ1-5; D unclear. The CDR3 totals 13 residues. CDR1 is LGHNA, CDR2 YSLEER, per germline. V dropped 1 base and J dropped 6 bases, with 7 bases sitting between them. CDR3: CASSQAEGQPQHF. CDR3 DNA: TGCGCCAGCAGCCAAGCAGAGGGTCAGCCCCAGCATTTT.

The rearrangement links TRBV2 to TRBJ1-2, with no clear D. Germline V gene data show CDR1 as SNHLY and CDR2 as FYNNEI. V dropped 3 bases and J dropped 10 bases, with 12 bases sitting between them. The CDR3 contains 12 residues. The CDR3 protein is CASSEGEGAYTF. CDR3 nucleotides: TGTGCCAGCAGTGAGGGAGAGGGCGCCTACACCTTC.

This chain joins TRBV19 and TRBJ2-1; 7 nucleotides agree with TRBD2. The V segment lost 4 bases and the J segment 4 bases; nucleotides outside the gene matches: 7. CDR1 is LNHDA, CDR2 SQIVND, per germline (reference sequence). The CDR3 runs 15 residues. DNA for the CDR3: TGTGCCAGTAGTACTGAGCGGGGACCGTACAATGAGCAGTTCTTC. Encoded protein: CASSTERGPYNEQFF.

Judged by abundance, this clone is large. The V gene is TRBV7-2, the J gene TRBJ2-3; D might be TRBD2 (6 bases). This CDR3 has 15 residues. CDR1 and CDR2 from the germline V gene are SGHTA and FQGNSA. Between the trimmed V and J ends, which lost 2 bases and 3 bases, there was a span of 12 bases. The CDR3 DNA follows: TGTGCCAGCAGCTTATGGGGCGGGATAACAGATACGCAGTATTTT. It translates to CASSLWGGITDTQYF.

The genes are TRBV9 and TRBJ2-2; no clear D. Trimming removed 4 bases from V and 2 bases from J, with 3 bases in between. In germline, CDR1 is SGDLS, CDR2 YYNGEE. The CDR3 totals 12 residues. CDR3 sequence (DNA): TGTGCCAGCAGCCCAAACACCGGGGAGCTGTTTTTT. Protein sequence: CASSPNTGELFF.

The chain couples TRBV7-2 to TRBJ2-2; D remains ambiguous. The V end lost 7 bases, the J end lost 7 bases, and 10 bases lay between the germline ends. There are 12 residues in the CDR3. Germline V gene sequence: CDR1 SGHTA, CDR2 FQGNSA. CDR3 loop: CASTVLRGELFF. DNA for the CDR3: TGTGCCAGCACCGTTCTGCGCGGGGAGCTGTTTTTT.

CDR3 sequence reads: CASSFGGTEAFF. CDR3 DNA sequence: TGCGCCAGCAGCTTCGGGGGAACTGAAGCTTTCTTT. This chain uses TRBV5-1 with TRBJ1-1, with D possibly being TRBD1 (5 bases). CDR3 length: 12 residues. The germline V and J ends were trimmed by 2 bases and 5 bases, with 7 bases remaining between them. Germline loops: CDR1 SGHRS, CDR2 YFSETQ.

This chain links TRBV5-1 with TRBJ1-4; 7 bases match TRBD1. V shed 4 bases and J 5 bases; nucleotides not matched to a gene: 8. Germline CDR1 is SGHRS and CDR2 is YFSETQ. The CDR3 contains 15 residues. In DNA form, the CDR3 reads TGCGCCAGCAGCCTAGCGGGACAGAGGAATGAAAAACTGTTTTTT. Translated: CASSLAGQRNEKLFF.

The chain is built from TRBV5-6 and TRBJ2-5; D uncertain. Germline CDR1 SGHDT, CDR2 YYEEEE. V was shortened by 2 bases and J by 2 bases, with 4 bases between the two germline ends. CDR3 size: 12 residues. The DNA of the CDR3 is TGTGCCAGCAGCTTCCTACAAGAGACCCAGTACTTC. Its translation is CASSFLQETQYF. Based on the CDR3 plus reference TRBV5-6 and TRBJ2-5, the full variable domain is DAGVTQSPTHLIKTRGQQVTLRCSPKSGHDTVSWYQQALGQGPQFIFQYYEEEERQRGNFPDRFSGHQFPNYSSELNVNALLLGDSALYLCASSFLQETQYFGPGTRLLVL.

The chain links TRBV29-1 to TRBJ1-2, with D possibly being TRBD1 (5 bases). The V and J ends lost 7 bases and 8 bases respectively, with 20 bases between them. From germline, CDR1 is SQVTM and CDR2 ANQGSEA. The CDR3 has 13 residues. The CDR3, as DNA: TGCAGCGGGGGGGAAGCAGGGCCTCGGGGCTACACCTTC. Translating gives CSGGEAGPRGYTF.

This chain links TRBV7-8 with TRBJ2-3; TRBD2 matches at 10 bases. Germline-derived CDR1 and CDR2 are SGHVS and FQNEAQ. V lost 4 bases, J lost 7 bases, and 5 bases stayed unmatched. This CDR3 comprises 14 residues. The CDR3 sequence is CASSSSGGAYTQYF. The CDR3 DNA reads TGTGCCAGCAGCTCGAGCGGGGGGGCGTATACGCAGTATTTT. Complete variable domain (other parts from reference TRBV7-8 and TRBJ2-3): GAGVSQSPRYKVAKRGQDVALRCDPISGHVSLFWYQQALGQGPEFLTYFQNEAQLDKSGLPSDRFFAERPEGSVSTLKIQRTQQEDSAVYLCASSSSGGAYTQYFGPGTRLTVL.

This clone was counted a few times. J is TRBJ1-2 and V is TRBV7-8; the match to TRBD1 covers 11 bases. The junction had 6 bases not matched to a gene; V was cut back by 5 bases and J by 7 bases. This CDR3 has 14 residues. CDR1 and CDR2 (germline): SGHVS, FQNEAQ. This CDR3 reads CASSKDRGHGGYTF. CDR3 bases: TGTGCCAGCAGCAAGGACAGGGGGCACGGTGGCTACACCTTC.

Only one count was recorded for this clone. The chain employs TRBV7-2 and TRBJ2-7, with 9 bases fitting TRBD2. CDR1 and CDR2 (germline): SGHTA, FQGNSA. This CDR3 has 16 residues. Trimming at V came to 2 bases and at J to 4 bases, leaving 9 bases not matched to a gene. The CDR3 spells CASSLSRLAGTYEQYF. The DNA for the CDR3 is TGTGCCAGCAGCTTATCTCGGCTAGCGGGAACGTACGAGCAGTACTTC.